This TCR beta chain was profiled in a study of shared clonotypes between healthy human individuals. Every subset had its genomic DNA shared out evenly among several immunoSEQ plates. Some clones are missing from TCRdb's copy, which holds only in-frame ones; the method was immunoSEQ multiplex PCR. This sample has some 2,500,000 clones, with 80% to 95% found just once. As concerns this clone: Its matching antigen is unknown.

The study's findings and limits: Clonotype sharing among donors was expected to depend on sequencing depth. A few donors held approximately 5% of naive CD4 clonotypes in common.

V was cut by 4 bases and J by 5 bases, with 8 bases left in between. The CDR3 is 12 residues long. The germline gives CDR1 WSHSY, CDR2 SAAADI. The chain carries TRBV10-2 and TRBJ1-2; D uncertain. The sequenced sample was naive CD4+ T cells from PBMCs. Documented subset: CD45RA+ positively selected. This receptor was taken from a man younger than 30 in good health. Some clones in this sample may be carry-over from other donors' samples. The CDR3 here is CASSGRFYGYTF. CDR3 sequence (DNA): TGCGCCAGCAGTGGGAGATTTTATGGCTACACCTTC.